This T cell receptor (beta chain) comes out of a study of blood T cell repertoires in COVID-19. Measured with immunoSEQ multiplex PCR; TCRdb has only the in-frame clones, and not every one. The sample holds more than 70,000 clones; roughly 85% are singletons and the top ten take around 4.1%. After removal of 0 bases from V and 2 bases from J, the junction contained 6 bases not matched to a gene. Germline V gene data show CDR1 as GTSNPN and CDR2 as SVGIG (reference sequence). The CDR3 is 15 amino acids. What was sequenced was peripheral blood. The sequence derives from a man between 60 and 75 years old with acute or convalescent COVID-19. The chain employs TRBV30 and TRBJ1-2, with 7 bases aligning to TRBD1. In DNA, the CDR3 is TGTGCCTGGAGTGTACTAGCCAGGGGGAACTATGGCTACACCTTC. It codes for CAWSVLARGNYGYTF.